These T cell receptor beta chains were read from a single sample in a study of blood T cell repertoires in COVID-19. Using immunoSEQ multiplex PCR, the repertoire was profiled, and TCRdb retains in-frame clones only, with some absent. The sample lists roughly 90,000 clones; 80% were seen once. The source material was peripheral blood. These TCRs come from a human donor in a cohort sampled during active COVID-19. The CDR3 runs from the conserved cysteine through the conserved F or W. Fields, in order: V gene, D gene, CDR3 protein. The D gene is left open where the match is weak.

TRBV12-3/TRBV12-4 | NA | CASSFTLPDF
TRBV18 | TRBD2 | CASSPAAGTSRYEQFF
TRBV28 | NA | CASSLGYGEAFF
TRBV11-2 | NA | CASSLDHFSGTPTGELFF
TRBV27 | TRBD2 | CASSQGLAGDEQFF
TRBV12-3/TRBV12-4 | NA | CASSVRQDIEAFF
TRBV25-1 | NA | CASSGVYEQYF
TRBV6-5 | TRBD1 | CASSYSATGINYGYTF
TRBV2 | TRBD1 | CASSRDRNTEAFF
TRBV5-1 | TRBD1 | CASSADRGTDGYTF
TRBV5-1 | TRBD2 | CASSQGLAQESEQFF
TRBV28 | NA | CASSPRGRANYGYTF
TRBV28 | TRBD1 | CASTRPGQTQYF
TRBV10-1 | NA | CASSESRQRKSNEQFF
TRBV5-1 | TRBD1 | CASGTGGANEKLFF
TRBV7-6 | NA | CASSPSDSLGEKLFF
TRBV28 | NA | CASSLGSGPYNEQFF
TRBV2 | NA | CASSELSADTEAFF
TRBV27 | NA | CASRQGQEKLFF
TRBV15 | TRBD1 | CATSGPPIQGRKTEAFF
TRBV18 | TRBD1 | CASSLRQGVGEQYF
TRBV19 | TRBD2 | CASSRRLAGGDTQYF
TRBV6-5 | TRBD2 | CASSSGTNQNIQYF
TRBV5-1 | NA | CASSGLANTEAFF
TRBV5-1 | TRBD2 | CASSLEAGVGDTQYF
TRBV7-8 | TRBD1 | CASSPQTGQETQYF
TRBV4-1 | NA | CASGKSGLMTGEQYF
TRBV16 | NA | CASSQQGTEAFF
TRBV6-5 | NA | CASSYSIVANYGYTF
TRBV4-1 | TRBD2 | CASSQDSLAGGQDTQYF
TRBV11-2 | TRBD1 | CASSPAGTASLSGNTIYF
TRBV7-2 | TRBD2 | CASSLGSGGAGKQFF
TRBV23-1 | NA | CASSQSRGTLYEQYF
TRBV10-3 | NA | CAISGSYEQYF
TRBV3-1/TRBV3-2 | NA | CASSQGRAGNSPLHF
TRBV5-6 | NA | CASSLVGSGEQYF
TRBV12-3/TRBV12-4 | NA | CASSLEQNTEAFF
TRBV7-8 | NA | CASSTGFGNEQFF